The 19 T cell receptor beta chains given below trace back to one sample, sequenced in a study of blood T cell repertoires in COVID-19. Profiled with immunoSEQ multiplex PCR; TCRdb holds only in-frame clones, not every one. Counted here are some 250,000 clones, about 83% occurring once; the ten biggest clones make up around 7.9%. The sequenced material came from peripheral blood. These receptor sequences come from a man aged 40-49 years with active or convalescent COVID-19.

The V call is TRBV5-4, the J call TRBJ2-1, with 7 positions matching TRBD2. Germline values: CDR1 SGHNT, CDR2 YYREEE (reference sequence). CDR3 length: 16 amino acids. J was trimmed by 7 bases and V by 0 bases; bases with no gene match: 10. CDR3 bases: TGTGCCAGCAGCTTGGATGGTGCGGGAGCGGGGAATGAGCAGTTCTTC. It specifies CASSLDGAGAGNEQFF.

The J gene is TRBJ1-1, the V gene TRBV12-3 or TRBV12-4, with a weak D call TRBD1 (6 bases). The V end lost 6 bases, the J end lost 6 bases, and 14 bases lay between the germline ends. This CDR3 has 13 residues. DNA of the CDR3: TGTGCCAGCAGGCAGGGGAGAACCTCTGAAGCTTTCTTT. Translation: CASRQGRTSEAFF.

This clone was counted only a few times. The gene calls are TRBV25-1 and TRBJ1-4; 8 bases align to TRBD1. The V gene's germline CDR1 is MGHDK and CDR2 SYGVNS. CDR3 size: 16 residues. V dropped 6 bases and J dropped 7; count of bases not matched to a gene: 13. The chain's CDR3 is CASSRDRFGSGEKLFF. The CDR3 coding sequence is TGTGCCAGCAGCAGGGACAGGTTCGGTAGTGGTGAAAAACTGTTTTTT.

J is TRBJ1-1 and V is TRBV24-1; no clear D. Germline assignment: CDR1 KGHDR and CDR2 SFDVKD. V lost 2 bases and J lost 6, with 9 bases in between. The CDR3 is 13 amino acids. Here the CDR3 reads CATSDSVSPEAFF. CDR3 sequence (DNA): TGTGCCACCAGTGATTCGGTTTCCCCTGAAGCTTTCTTT.

The chain is built from TRBV2 and TRBJ1-1, with 7 bases aligning to TRBD1. The CDR3 is 12 amino acids. Germline-derived CDR1 and CDR2 are SNHLY and FYNNEI. V shed 7 bases and J 9 bases; nucleotides not matched to a gene: 8. The CDR3 reads CASNLDRSKAFF. The CDR3 region has the DNA TGTGCCAGCAATTTGGACAGGTCTAAAGCTTTCTTT.

Points on this clone: The sample contains more than one DNA sequence encoding this CDR3. The CDR3 sequence is CAWSVRGEAFF. The CDR3 nucleotides are TGTGCCTGGAGTGTGCGGGGGGAAGCTTTCTTT. This sequence joins TRBV30 and TRBJ1-1, with a tentative D call TRBD1 (5 bases). Looked up from germline, CDR1 is GTSNPN and CDR2 is SVGIG (reference sequence). Trimming left V 0 bases short and J 8 bases short, with 7 bases between. This CDR3 spans 11 amino acids.

The rearrangement uses TRBV6-2 or TRBV6-3 and TRBJ2-1; D unresolved. Trimming stripped 6 bases from V and 3 bases from J, with 12 bases between. The germline V gene encodes CDR1 MNHEY and CDR2 SVGEGT. The CDR3 length is 14 residues. The CDR3: CASSGNQDYNEQFF. The CDR3 DNA reads as TGTGCCAGCAGCGGTAACCAGGACTACAATGAGCAGTTCTTC.

The chain is built from TRBV5-1 and TRBJ1-5; 11 bases are a match to TRBD1. The V gene end was trimmed by 5 bases and the J gene end by 4 bases; junction bases not matched to a gene: 5. Germline CDR1 is SGHRS and CDR2 is YFSETQ. The CDR3 length is 15 residues. CDR3 sequence: CASRVGTGGNQPQHF. The CDR3 nucleotides are TGCGCCAGCAGAGTCGGGACAGGGGGTAATCAGCCCCAGCATTTT.

This sequence joins TRBV30 and TRBJ1-5, with 7 bases that match TRBD1. J lost 4 bases, V lost 3 bases, and 3 bases had no gene match. The CDR3 has 13 amino acids. The germline V gene encodes CDR1 GTSNPN and CDR2 SVGIG (reference sequence). This CDR3 is CAWSTGVNQPQHF. CDR3 nucleotide sequence: TGTGCCTGGAGCACAGGGGTGAATCAGCCCCAGCATTTT. Filled out from reference TRBV30 and TRBJ1-5, the complete variable domain reads SQTIHQWPATLVQPVGSPLSLECTVEGTSNPNLYWYRQAAGRGLQLLFYSVGIGQISSEVPQNLSASRPQDRQFILSSKKLLLSDSGFYLCAWSTGVNQPQHFGDGTRLSIL.

The rearrangement uses TRBV4-3 and TRBJ1-5; D unresolved. V lost 0 bases to trimming and J lost 1 base, with 10 bases between them. Germline V gene data show CDR1 as LGHNA and CDR2 as YSLEER. The CDR3 extends over 16 amino acids. The CDR3 coding sequence is TGCGCCAGCAGCCAAGATAGCTTTGGAAGCAATCAGCCCCAGCATTTT. Translating gives CASSQDSFGSNQPQHF.

The rearrangement joins TRBV24-1 to TRBJ2-7, with a weak D call TRBD2 (5 bases). V was clipped by 7 bases and J by 5 bases, with 14 bases between them. The germline CDR1 and CDR2 sequences are KGHDR and SFDVKD. This CDR3 spans 13 amino acids. The CDR3: CATSNGLTDEQYF. The DNA for the CDR3 is TGTGCCACCAGCAACGGACTCACGGACGAGCAGTACTTC.

The gene calls are TRBV7-3 and TRBJ2-1; 8 bases fit TRBD1. Per the germline V gene, CDR1 is SGHTA and CDR2 is FQGTGA. This CDR3 has 13 amino acids. V gave up 5 bases and J gave up 7 bases; unmatched junction bases: 4. The CDR3 nucleotides are TGTGCCAGCAGCCTCCAGGGGGCGAATGAGCAGTTCTTC. Its translation: CASSLQGANEQFF.

This clone has a handful of counts. The chain joins TRBV18 to TRBJ1-4; D ambiguous. Per germline, CDR1 KGHSH and CDR2 LQKENI. Between the trimmed V and J ends, which lost 3 bases and 8 bases, there was a span of 16 bases. The CDR3 consists of 15 residues. CDR3 in amino acids: CASSPPGRVEEKLFF. The CDR3 coding sequence is TGTGCCAGCTCACCCCCGGGAAGGGTGGAGGAAAAACTGTTTTTT.

V is TRBV10-1 and J is TRBJ2-1; 9 bases align to TRBD2. The V segment lost 3 bases and the J segment 2 bases; nucleotides outside the gene matches: 2. This CDR3 is built from 15 residues. Per germline, CDR1 WNHNN and CDR2 SYGVQD (reference sequence). CDR3 bases: TGCGCCAGCAGTGACGGCGGGAGGGCCTACAATGAGCAGTTCTTC. It translates to CASSDGGRAYNEQFF.

This clone occurred once. V and J are TRBV5-6 and TRBJ2-1; the D gene is possibly TRBD2 (8 bases). Looked up from germline, CDR1 is SGHDT and CDR2 is YYEEEE. V lost 1 base to trimming and J lost 6 bases, with 11 bases between them. CDR3 size: 14 residues. CDR3 residues: CASSLREGANEQFF. DNA of the CDR3: TGTGCCAGCAGCTTGCGGGAGGGGGCCAATGAGCAGTTCTTC.

This chain uses TRBV4-3 with TRBJ1-2; D remains unclear. The germline V and J ends were trimmed by 0 bases and 4 bases, with 9 bases remaining between them. The germline gives CDR1 LGHNA, CDR2 YSLEER. CDR3 length: 14 residues. The CDR3 region has the DNA TGCGCCAGCAGCCAAGAAACGAGAGGCTATGGCTACACCTTC. Translated: CASSQETRGYGYTF.

V is TRBV19 and J is TRBJ1-5; D is possibly TRBD1 (5 bases). This CDR3 region has 13 residues. Between the trimmed V and J ends, which lost 3 bases and 4 bases, there was a span of 7 bases. Germline assignment: CDR1 LNHDA and CDR2 SQIVND (reference sequence). CDR3 loop: CASSIGANQPQHF. The CDR3 region has the DNA TGTGCCAGTAGTATTGGGGCAAATCAGCCCCAGCATTTT.

This rearrangement joins TRBV6-4 to TRBJ1-2, with TRBD1 matching over 7 bases. V shed 3 bases and J 2 bases; nucleotides not matched to a gene: 0. Germline CDR1 reads MRHNA; CDR2 reads SNTAGT. The length of the CDR3 is 13 residues. Here the CDR3 reads CASSEGQNYGYTF. For the CDR3, the DNA is TGTGCCAGCAGTGAGGGACAGAACTATGGCTACACCTTC.

V gene TRBV5-1 combines with J gene TRBJ1-2, with a possible D match to TRBD1 (6 bases). This CDR3 spans 13 amino acids. Trimming took off 2 bases at V and 8 bases at J, with 13 bases between the two ends. From germline, CDR1 is SGHRS and CDR2 YFSETQ. Written as DNA, the CDR3 is TGCGCCAGCAGCTTCGGCAGGGGAGACGGCTACACCTTC. It translates to CASSFGRGDGYTF.